This T cell receptor beta chain was retrieved from a study of blood T cell repertoires in COVID-19. Study in general: T cells, B-cell-depleted T cells, or PBMCs supplied cDNA or gDNA.

Seattle researchers signed up patients amid active infection and tracked them longitudinally. The protocol was immunoSEQ multiplex PCR, while the TCRdb copy is restricted to in-frame clones and leaves out a portion. The sample lists over 250,000 clones, around 90% occurring once. V lost 2 bases and J 5 bases, leaving 12 bases between the germline ends. CDR1 and CDR2 (germline): SGHTA, FQGNSA. The CDR3 consists of 15 residues. The chain recombines TRBV7-2 with TRBJ1-4, with D possibly TRBD1 on 6 matching bases. The specimen sequenced was peripheral blood. This receptor was obtained from a person between 18 and 35 years old with COVID-19, enrolled during active disease. CDR3 region: CASSLSRGENEKLFF. In DNA form, the CDR3 reads TGTGCCAGCAGCTTATCCAGGGGTGAGAATGAAAAACTGTTTTTT.